One and the same sample provided the 23 T cell receptor beta chains below, sequenced in a study of monozygotic twins with cystic fibrosis. Sequencing used immunoSEQ multiplex PCR; TCRdb keeps in-frame clones, though not all of them. The sample records under 20,000 clones, approximately 97% being singletons. Sequencing input: blood. These receptor sequences come from a woman aged 25 to 45 with cystic fibrosis.

This chain connects TRBV19 to TRBJ1-5, with 7 bases matching TRBD1. J lost 2 bases, V lost 6 bases, and 7 bases had no gene match. The CDR3 runs 15 residues. Per the germline V gene, CDR1 is LNHDA and CDR2 is SQIVND (reference sequence). As DNA, the CDR3 is TGTGCCAGTAGGCGACAGGGCGCCGGCAATCAGCCCCAGCATTTT. Translation: CASRRQGAGNQPQHF.

This sequence joins TRBV5-1 and TRBJ1-2, with D perhaps matching TRBD1 (6 bases). V was cut by 2 bases and J by 6 bases, with 11 bases left in between. Germline loops: CDR1 SGHRS, CDR2 YFSETQ. This CDR3 has 13 residues. The CDR3 protein is CASSFSRGDGYTF. The CDR3 bases are TGCGCCAGCAGCTTTAGCAGGGGAGATGGCTACACCTTC.

The chain uses TRBV7-8 and TRBJ1-1, with D possibly matching TRBD1 (5 bases). The CDR3 has 13 amino acids. The V gene lost 8 bases and the J gene lost 1 base, with 11 bases spanning the gap. Germline V CDR1 and CDR2: SGHVS, FQNEAQ. In DNA, the CDR3 is TGTGCCAGCGCAGGGTTGGGGAACACTGAAGCTTTCTTT. Encoded protein: CASAGLGNTEAFF.

The genes are TRBV5-4 and TRBJ1-1; tentatively, D is TRBD1 (6 bases). This CDR3 contains 17 residues. Looked up from germline, CDR1 is SGHNT and CDR2 is YYREEE (reference sequence). The V end lost 4 bases, the J end lost 8 bases, and 27 bases lay between the germline ends. The CDR3 loop is CASSPQRTAYGGNEAFF. As DNA, the CDR3 is TGTGCCAGCAGCCCCCAGCGGACAGCTTACGGCGGGAACGAAGCTTTCTTT.

The chain carries TRBV7-9 and TRBJ2-1; TRBD2 might be the D (5 bases). There are 14 residues in the CDR3. V was trimmed by 3 bases and J by 4 bases, leaving 10 bases between them. Per the germline V gene, CDR1 is SEHNR and CDR2 is FQNEAQ (reference sequence). The CDR3 loop reads CASSFPGEYNEQFF. CDR3 bases: TGTGCCAGCAGCTTCCCCGGGGAGTACAATGAGCAGTTCTTC.

The chain joins TRBV5-6 to TRBJ2-1; 8 bases map to TRBD1. V shed 4 bases, J shed 5 bases, and the junction held 8 bases outside the gene matches. Germline V CDR1 and CDR2: SGHDT, YYEEEE. The CDR3 runs 15 residues. The CDR3 sequence: CASSRRDRNNNEQFF. CDR3 nucleotide sequence: TGTGCCAGCAGCCGCCGGGACAGGAACAACAATGAGCAGTTCTTC.

J is TRBJ2-7 and V is TRBV29-1; TRBD2 agrees at 8 bases. This CDR3 has 12 amino acids. The V gene end was trimmed by 7 bases and the J gene end by 2 bases; junction bases not matched to a gene: 4. In germline, CDR1 is SQVTM, CDR2 ANQGSEA. The CDR3 protein is CSATGGTYEQYF. The CDR3, as DNA: TGCAGCGCCACGGGGGGGACCTACGAGCAGTACTTC.

The chain combines TRBV5-6 with TRBJ2-7, with 7 bases matching TRBD2. J gave up 3 bases and V 1 base, and 4 bases lay outside the gene matches. Germline V CDR1 and CDR2: SGHDT, YYEEEE. This CDR3 is built from 14 residues. Written as DNA, the CDR3 is TGTGCCAGCAGCTTGTCGGGGGGTAACTACGAGCAGTACTTC. It yields the protein CASSLSGGNYEQYF.

V gene TRBV4-1 combines with J gene TRBJ2-7; 10 bases are shared with TRBD1. This CDR3 has 15 amino acids. Trimming removed 2 bases from V and 2 bases from J; junction bases left unmatched: 3. The germline V gene has CDR1 MGHRA and CDR2 YSYEKL. CDR3 nucleotide sequence: TGCGCCAGCAGCCAAACGACAGGGGGCACCTACGAGCAGTACTTC. This translates into CASSQTTGGTYEQYF.

The chain carries TRBV4-2 and TRBJ2-1; 9 nucleotides agree with TRBD2. The germline gives CDR1 LGHNA, CDR2 YNFKEQ. The CDR3 is 15 residues long. V lost 6 bases and J lost 1; bases outside the gene matches: 4. The CDR3 protein is CASSLSGGSYNEQFF. CDR3 nucleotides: TGTGCCAGCAGTCTGAGCGGGGGGTCCTACAATGAGCAGTTCTTC.

J is TRBJ1-6 and V is TRBV5-1; D is possibly TRBD1 (6 bases). CDR3 size: 15 residues. CDR1 and CDR2 (germline): SGHRS, YFSETQ. Trimming pared 0 bases from V and 6 bases from J, leaving 10 bases between. The CDR3 DNA follows: TGCGCCAGCAGCTTGGGGACAGCCACTAATTCACCCCTCCACTTT. Translated, it gives CASSLGTATNSPLHF. Using reference TRBV5-1 and TRBJ1-6 for the parts outside the CDR3, the full variable domain is KAGVTQTPRYLIKTRGQQVTLSCSPISGHRSVSWYQQTPGQGLQFLFEYFSETQRNKGNFPGRFSGRQFSNSRSEMNVSTLELGDSALYLCASSLGTATNSPLHFGNGTRLTVT.

This clone was recorded once. This chain uses TRBV2 with TRBJ2-7; maybe TRBD1 (5 bases). The CDR3 extends over 14 amino acids. Germline CDR1 reads SNHLY; CDR2 reads FYNNEI. With 4 bases removed from V and 0 bases from J, the gap between germline ends came to 10 bases. The CDR3, as DNA: TGTGCCAGCAGTGTGCAGGGCAGCTCCTACGAGCAGTACTTC. Protein: CASSVQGSSYEQYF.

The V call is TRBV27, the J call TRBJ2-3, with a tentative D call TRBD1 (5 bases). This CDR3 has 13 residues. Per germline, CDR1 MNHEY and CDR2 SMNVEV (reference sequence). V lost 5 bases and J lost 8, with 14 bases in between. CDR3 residues: CASSPGQLATQYF. Here the CDR3 DNA reads TGTGCCAGCAGTCCTGGACAATTGGCTACGCAGTATTTT.

The chain is built from TRBV14 and TRBJ2-7, with 9 bases aligning to TRBD1. With V trimmed by 4 bases and J by 6 bases, 7 bases remained unmatched. The CDR3 sequence is 14 residues long. Germline CDR1 is SGHDN and CDR2 is FVKESK. As DNA, the CDR3 is TGTGCCAGCAGCCGGGACAGGGCGTATGGCGAGCAGTACTTC. Its translation: CASSRDRAYGEQYF.

The chain carries TRBV10-1 and TRBJ2-5, with 8 bases that match TRBD2. V shed 0 bases and J 3 bases; nucleotides not matched to a gene: 3. This CDR3 is 15 amino acids long. CDR1 WNHNN and CDR2 SYGVQD come from the germline V gene (reference sequence). As DNA, the CDR3 is TGCGCCAGCAGTGAGTCGTATAGCGGGGAAGAGACCCAGTACTTC. Protein: CASSESYSGEETQYF.

The chain couples TRBV19 to TRBJ1-2, with 7 bases fitting TRBD1. Germline V gene lookup returns CDR1 LNHDA and CDR2 SQIVND (reference sequence). The CDR3 totals 15 residues. V lost 4 bases and J lost 8; bases outside the gene matches: 13. CDR3 in DNA: TGTGCCAGTAGTAAGGGGGACAGTCAGTCGGGCGGCTACACCTTC. Its protein product is CASSKGDSQSGGYTF.

The gene calls are TRBV15 and TRBJ1-4; TRBD1 is a possible D gene (5 bases). Germline CDR1 reads LNHNV; CDR2 reads YYDKDF (reference sequence). The germline V and J ends were trimmed by 4 bases and 7 bases, with 10 bases remaining between them. CDR3 size: 13 residues. The CDR3 DNA reads TGTGCCACCAGCATCGATGGGGGTGAAAAACTGTTTTTT. Its translation is CATSIDGGEKLFF.

The chain employs TRBV6-5 and TRBJ2-7, with unresolved D. V lost 6 bases to trimming and J lost 1 base, with 10 bases between them. The CDR3 runs to 13 residues. Germline CDR1 MNHEY, CDR2 SVGAGI. The CDR3 nucleotides read TGTGCCAGCAGCAAGACGGCGTCCTACGAGCAGTACTTC. It specifies CASSKTASYEQYF.

The V and J genes are TRBV5-1 and TRBJ2-5; possible D gene TRBD1, 5 bases. The CDR3 consists of 15 residues. The V and J ends lost 4 bases and 2 bases respectively, with 15 bases between them. Per the germline V gene, CDR1 is SGHRS and CDR2 is YFSETQ. The CDR3 nucleotides read TGCGCCAGCAGCCCAAGGGTTGGGGCGCAAGAGACCCAGTACTTC. Translated: CASSPRVGAQETQYF.

This clone was seen once. This sequence joins TRBV5-4 and TRBJ1-5; perhaps TRBD1 as D (5 bases). Germline CDR1 SGHNT, CDR2 YYREEE (reference sequence). CDR3 length: 14 amino acids. The germline V and J ends were trimmed by 4 bases and 4 bases, with 12 bases remaining between them. DNA of the CDR3: TGTGCCAGCAGCACCGGGACGCAGAATCAGCCCCAGCATTTT. Amino acids: CASSTGTQNQPQHF. Supplemented by reference TRBV5-4 and TRBJ1-5, the full variable domain reads ETGVTQSPTHLIKTRGQQVTLRCSSQSGHNTVSWYQQALGQGPQFIFQYYREEENGRGNFPPRFSGLQFPNYSSELNVNALELDDSALYLCASSTGTQNQPQHFGDGTRLSIL.

The V gene is TRBV29-1, the J gene TRBJ1-6, with TRBD1 as a possible D gene (6 bases). The CDR3 has 13 residues. CDR1 is SQVTM and CDR2 is ANQGSEA in the germline V gene. V shed 5 bases and J shed 7 bases, with 12 bases lying between them. CDR3 coding DNA: TGCAGCGTTATGACAGGAACAAATTCACCCCTCCACTTT. This codes for CSVMTGTNSPLHF. The variable domain in full, with the rest retrieved from reference TRBV29-1 and TRBJ1-6, is SAVISQKPSRDICQRGTSLTIQCQVDSQVTMMFWYRQQPGQSLTLIATANQGSEATYESGFVIDKFPISRPNLTFSTLTVSNMSPEDSSIYLCSVMTGTNSPLHFGNGTRLTVT.

The chain uses TRBV7-6 and TRBJ2-3; D unclear. The germline gives CDR1 SGHVS, CDR2 FNYEAQ. The CDR3 contains 13 residues. Deletions cut 2 bases from V and 4 bases from J, with 7 bases between. The CDR3 loop is CASSLPTADTQYF. The CDR3 bases are TGTGCCAGCAGCTTACCGACCGCAGATACGCAGTATTTT.

The rearrangement links TRBV9 to TRBJ2-3, with 10 nucleotides matching TRBD2. Trimming cost V 1 base and J 0 bases; bases outside gene matches: 2. Germline V gene sequence: CDR1 SGDLS, CDR2 YYNGEE. This CDR3 is built from 16 residues. CDR3 residues: CASSVRAGGSTDTQYF. As DNA, the CDR3 is TGTGCCAGCAGCGTACGAGCGGGGGGGAGCACAGATACGCAGTATTTT. The whole variable domain, remainder taken from reference TRBV9 and TRBJ2-3, is DSGVTQTPKHLITATGQRVTLRCSPRSGDLSVYWYQQSLDQGLQFLIQYYNGEERAKGNILERFSAQQFPDLHSELNLSSLELGDSALYFCASSVRAGGSTDTQYFGPGTRLTVL.